In this sample, the clone carrying this TCR beta chain turned up a few times. V lost 6 bases, J lost 4 bases, and 8 bases stayed unmatched. The CDR3 spans 14 residues. CDR1 and CDR2 (germline): MNHEY, SVGAGI. The data are from a study of blood T cell repertoires in COVID-19. Turning to the study itself: COVID-19 samples from acute and convalescent phases originated in the United States, Italy and Spain. T cells, B-cell-depleted T cells, or PBMCs supplied cDNA or gDNA.

Original handling: Reference gene primer amplification in the assay estimated nucleated cell counts. The method was immunoSEQ multiplex PCR; TCRdb's version includes in-frame clones alone and lacks a portion of them. V and J calls plus clone size are reproduced from that table; the DNA served to infer D and trimming. Here the sample spans fewer than 300,000 clones, about 90% being singletons. Specimen: peripheral blood. This TCR derives from a woman between 45 and 65 years old with acute or convalescent COVID-19. The V gene is TRBV6-5, the J gene TRBJ1-1, with 7 bases aligning to TRBD1. For the CDR3, the DNA is TGTGCCAGCAGCCAGACAGGGTGGGGCACTGAAGCTTTCTTT. This gives the protein CASSQTGWGTEAFF.